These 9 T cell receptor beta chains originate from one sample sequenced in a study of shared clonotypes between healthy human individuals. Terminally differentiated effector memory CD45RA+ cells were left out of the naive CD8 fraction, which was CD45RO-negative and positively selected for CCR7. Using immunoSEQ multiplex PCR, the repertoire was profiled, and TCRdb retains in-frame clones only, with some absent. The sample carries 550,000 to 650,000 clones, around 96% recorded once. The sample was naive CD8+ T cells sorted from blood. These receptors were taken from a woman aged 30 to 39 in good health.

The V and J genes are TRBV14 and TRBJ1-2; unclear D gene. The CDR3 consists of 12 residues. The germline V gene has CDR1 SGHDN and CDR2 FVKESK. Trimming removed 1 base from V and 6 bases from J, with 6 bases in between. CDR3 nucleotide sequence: TGTGCCAGCAGCCAAGGGCACAATGGCTACACCTTC. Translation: CASSQGHNGYTF.

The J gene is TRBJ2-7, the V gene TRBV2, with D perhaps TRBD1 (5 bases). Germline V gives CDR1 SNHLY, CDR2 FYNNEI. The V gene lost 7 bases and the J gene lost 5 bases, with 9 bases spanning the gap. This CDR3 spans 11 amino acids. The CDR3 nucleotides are TGTGCCAGCAACAGGTACCACGAGCAGTACTTC. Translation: CASNRYHEQYF.

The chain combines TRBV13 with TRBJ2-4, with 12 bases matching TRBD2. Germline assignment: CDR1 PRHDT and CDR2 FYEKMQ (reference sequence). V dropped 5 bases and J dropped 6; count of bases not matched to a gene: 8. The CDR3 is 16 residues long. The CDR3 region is CASSVRLAGEGNIQYF. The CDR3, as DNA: TGTGCCAGCAGCGTACGACTAGCGGGAGAAGGAAACATTCAGTACTTC.

For the CDR3, the DNA is TGTGCCAGCAGACAGGGTTCCTCTGAAGCTTTCTTT. It yields the protein CASRQGSSEAFF. The rearrangement joins TRBV6-5 to TRBJ1-1, with D perhaps matching TRBD1 (6 bases). Germline V gene lookup returns CDR1 MNHEY and CDR2 SVGAGI. V lost 6 bases, J lost 6 bases, and 11 bases lay in between. The CDR3 has 12 residues.

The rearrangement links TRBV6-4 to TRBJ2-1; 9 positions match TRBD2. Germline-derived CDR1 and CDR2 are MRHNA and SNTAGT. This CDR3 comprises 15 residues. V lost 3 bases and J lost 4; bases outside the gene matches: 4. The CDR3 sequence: CASSESLAGYNEQFF. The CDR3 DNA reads TGTGCCAGCAGTGAAAGTCTAGCGGGGTACAATGAGCAGTTCTTC.

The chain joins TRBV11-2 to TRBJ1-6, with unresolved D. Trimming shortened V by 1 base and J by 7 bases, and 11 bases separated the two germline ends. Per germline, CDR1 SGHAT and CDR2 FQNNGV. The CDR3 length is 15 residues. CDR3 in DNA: TGTGCCAGCAGCTTAGGAACCAGAGCAAATTCACCCCTCCACTTT. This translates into CASSLGTRANSPLHF.

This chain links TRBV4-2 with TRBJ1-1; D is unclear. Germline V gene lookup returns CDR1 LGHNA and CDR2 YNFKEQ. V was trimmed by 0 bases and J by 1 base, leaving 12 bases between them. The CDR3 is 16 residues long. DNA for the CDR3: TGTGCCAGCAGCCAAGACGTCCCAAGGGAGAACACTGAAGCTTTCTTT. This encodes CASSQDVPRENTEAFF.

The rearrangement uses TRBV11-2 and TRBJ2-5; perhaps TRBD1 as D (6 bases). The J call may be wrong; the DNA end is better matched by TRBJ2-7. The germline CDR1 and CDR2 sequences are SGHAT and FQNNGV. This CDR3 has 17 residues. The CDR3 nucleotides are TGTGCCAGCAGCTCCCAGTCGGTAGGACAGCAACCTTACGAGCAGTACTTC. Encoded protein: CASSSQSVGQQPYEQYF.

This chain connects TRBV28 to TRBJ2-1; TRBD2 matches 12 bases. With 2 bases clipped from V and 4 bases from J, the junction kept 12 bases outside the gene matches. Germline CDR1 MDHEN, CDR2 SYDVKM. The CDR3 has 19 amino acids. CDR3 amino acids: CASSLAGTSGWGIYNEQFF. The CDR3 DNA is TGTGCCAGCAGTTTAGCCGGGACTAGCGGGTGGGGAATTTACAATGAGCAGTTCTTC.